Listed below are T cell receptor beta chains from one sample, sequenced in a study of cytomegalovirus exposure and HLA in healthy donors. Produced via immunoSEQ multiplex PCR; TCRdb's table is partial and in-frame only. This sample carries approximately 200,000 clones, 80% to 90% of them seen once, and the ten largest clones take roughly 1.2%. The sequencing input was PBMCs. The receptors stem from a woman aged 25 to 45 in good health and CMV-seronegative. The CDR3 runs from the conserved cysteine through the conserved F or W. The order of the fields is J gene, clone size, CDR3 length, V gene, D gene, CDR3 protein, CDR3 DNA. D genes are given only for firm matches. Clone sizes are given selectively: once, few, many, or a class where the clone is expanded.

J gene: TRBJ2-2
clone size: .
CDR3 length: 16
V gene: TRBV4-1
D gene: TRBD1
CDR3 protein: CASSQETGGRTGELFF
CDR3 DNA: TGCGCCAGCAGCCAAGAGACAGGGGGTCGCACCGGGGAGCTGTTTTTT

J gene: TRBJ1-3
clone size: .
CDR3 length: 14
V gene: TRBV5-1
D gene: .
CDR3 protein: CASQSNAGGNTIYF
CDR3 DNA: TGCGCCAGCCAGAGTAACGCGGGAGGAAACACCATATATTTT

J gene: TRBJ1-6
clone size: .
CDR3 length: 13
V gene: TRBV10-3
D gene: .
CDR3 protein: CAAKERDVSPLHF
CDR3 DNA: TGTGCCGCAAAGGAGCGCGATGTGTCACCCCTCCACTTT

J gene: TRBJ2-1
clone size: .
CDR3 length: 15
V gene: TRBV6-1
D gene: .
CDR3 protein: CASSETPGTPYEQFF
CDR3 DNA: TGTGCCAGCAGTGAAACACCCGGGACTCCCTATGAGCAGTTCTTC

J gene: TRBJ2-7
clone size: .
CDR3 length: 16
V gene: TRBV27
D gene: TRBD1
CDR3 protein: CASSLSGTGVLGEQYF
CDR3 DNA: TGTGCCAGCAGTTTATCTGGGACAGGGGTTTTAGGCGAGCAGTACTTC

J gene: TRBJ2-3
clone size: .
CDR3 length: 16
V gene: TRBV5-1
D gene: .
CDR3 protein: CASSLDGGRFTDTQYF
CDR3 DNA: TGCGCCAGCAGCTTGGACGGGGGACGATTCACAGATACGCAGTATTTT

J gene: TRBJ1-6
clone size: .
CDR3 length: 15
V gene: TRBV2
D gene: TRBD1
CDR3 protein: CASRGTTGVNSPLHF
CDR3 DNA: TGTGCCAGCAGAGGGACAACAGGGGTTAATTCACCCCTCCACTTT

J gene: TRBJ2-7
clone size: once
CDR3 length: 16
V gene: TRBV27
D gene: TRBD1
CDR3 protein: CASSLTLLGQYYEQYF
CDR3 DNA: TGTGCCAGCAGTTTAACCCTCCTGGGACAGTACTACGAGCAGTACTTC

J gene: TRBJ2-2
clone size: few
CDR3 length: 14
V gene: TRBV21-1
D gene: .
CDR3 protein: CASTWTGGIEELFF
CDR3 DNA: TGTGCCAGCACCTGGACAGGGGGTATCGAGGAGCTGTTTTTT

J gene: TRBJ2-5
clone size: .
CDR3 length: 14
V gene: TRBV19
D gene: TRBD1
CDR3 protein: CASSQETGLKTQYF
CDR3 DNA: TGTGCCAGTAGCCAAGAGACAGGGTTGAAGACCCAGTACTTC

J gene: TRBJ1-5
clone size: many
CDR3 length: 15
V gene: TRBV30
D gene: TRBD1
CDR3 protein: CAWSVLRTGNQPQHF
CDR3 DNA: TGTGCCTGGAGTGTACTGAGGACAGGGAATCAGCCCCAGCATTTT

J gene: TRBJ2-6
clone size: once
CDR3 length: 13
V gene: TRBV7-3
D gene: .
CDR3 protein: CASSPGGANVLTF
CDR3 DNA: TGTGCCAGCAGCCCCGGGGGGGCCAACGTCCTGACTTTC

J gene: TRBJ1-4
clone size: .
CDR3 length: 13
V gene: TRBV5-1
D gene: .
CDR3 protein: CASSLSTNEKLFF
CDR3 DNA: TGCGCCAGCAGCCTTTCAACTAATGAAAAACTGTTTTTT

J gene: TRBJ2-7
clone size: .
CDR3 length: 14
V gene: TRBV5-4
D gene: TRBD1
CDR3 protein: CASSSPTGAGEQYF
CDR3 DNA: TGTGCCAGCAGCTCCCCGACAGGGGCTGGCGAGCAGTACTTC

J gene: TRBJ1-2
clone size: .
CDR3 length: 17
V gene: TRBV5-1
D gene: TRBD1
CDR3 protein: CASSGMWDRGIRYGYTF
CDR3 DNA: TGCGCCAGCAGCGGAATGTGGGACAGGGGTATTCGCTATGGCTACACCTTC

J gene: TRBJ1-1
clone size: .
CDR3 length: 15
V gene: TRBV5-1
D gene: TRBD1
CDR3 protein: CASSSQGALRGEAFF
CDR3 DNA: TGCGCCAGCAGCTCACAGGGGGCTTTGCGTGGTGAAGCTTTCTTT

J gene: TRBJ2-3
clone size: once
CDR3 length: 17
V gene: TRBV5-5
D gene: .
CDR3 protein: CATKPRGVLWSTDTQYF
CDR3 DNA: TGTGCCACTAAACCCCGGGGTGTACTCTGGAGCACAGATACGCAGTATTTT

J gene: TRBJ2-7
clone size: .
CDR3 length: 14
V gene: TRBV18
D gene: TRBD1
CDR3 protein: CASSRQGASYEQYF
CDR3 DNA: TGTGCCAGCTCACGACAGGGGGCCTCCTACGAGCAGTACTTC

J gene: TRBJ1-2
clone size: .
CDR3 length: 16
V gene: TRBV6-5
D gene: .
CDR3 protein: CASSSGGLSQGLGYTF
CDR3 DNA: TGTGCCAGCAGTTCAGGTGGTCTGTCACAGGGTCTCGGCTACACCTTC

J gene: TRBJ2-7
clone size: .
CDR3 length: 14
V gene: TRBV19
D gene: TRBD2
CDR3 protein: CASSISPSGGEQYF
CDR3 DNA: TGTGCCAGTAGTATTTCTCCTAGCGGGGGCGAGCAGTACTTC

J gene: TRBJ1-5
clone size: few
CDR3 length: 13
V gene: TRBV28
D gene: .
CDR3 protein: CASKKFGIQPQHF
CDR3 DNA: TGTGCCAGCAAGAAGTTCGGGATCCAGCCCCAGCATTTT

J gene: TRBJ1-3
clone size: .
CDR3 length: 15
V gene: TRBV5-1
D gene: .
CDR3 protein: CASSLARGAGNTIYF
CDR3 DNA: TGCGCCAGCAGCTTGGCCAGGGGCGCAGGAAACACCATATATTTT

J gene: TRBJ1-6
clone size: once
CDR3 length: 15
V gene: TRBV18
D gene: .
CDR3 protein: CASSPPRTLNSPLHF
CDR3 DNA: TGTGCCAGCTCACCACCGAGGACTCTTAATTCACCCCTCCACTTT

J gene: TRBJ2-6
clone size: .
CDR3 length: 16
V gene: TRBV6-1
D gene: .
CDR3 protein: CASSGYSGDGANVLTF
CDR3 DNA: TGTGCCAGCAGTGGTTATTCCGGGGATGGGGCCAACGTCCTGACTTTC

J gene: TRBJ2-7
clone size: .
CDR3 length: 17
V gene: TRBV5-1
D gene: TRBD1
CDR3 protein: CASSLRRGQGHLYEQYF
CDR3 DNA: TGCGCCAGCAGCTTACGCCGTGGACAGGGGCATCTCTACGAGCAGTACTTC

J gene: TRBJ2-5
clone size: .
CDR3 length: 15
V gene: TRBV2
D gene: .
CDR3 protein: CASSGVGGLQETQYF
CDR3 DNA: TGTGCCAGCAGTGGGGTAGGGGGTTTACAAGAGACCCAGTACTTC

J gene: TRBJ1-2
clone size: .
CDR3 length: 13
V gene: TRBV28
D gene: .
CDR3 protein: CASSYRVEYGYTF
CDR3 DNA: TGTGCCAGCAGTTACAGGGTAGAGTATGGCTACACCTTC

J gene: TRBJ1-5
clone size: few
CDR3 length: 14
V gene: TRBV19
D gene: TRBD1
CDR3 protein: CASSTRQGGQPQHF
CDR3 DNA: TGTGCCAGTAGTACCCGACAGGGAGGTCAGCCCCAGCATTTT

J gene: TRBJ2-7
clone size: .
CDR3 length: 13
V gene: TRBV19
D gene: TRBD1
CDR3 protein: CASSPTGGNEQYF
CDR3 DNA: TGTGCCAGTAGTCCGACAGGGGGCAACGAGCAGTACTTC

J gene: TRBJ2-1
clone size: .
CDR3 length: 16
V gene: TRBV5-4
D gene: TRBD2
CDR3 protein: CASSLGGGAGGREQFF
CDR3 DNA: TGTGCCAGCAGCTTGGGAGGTGGAGCGGGAGGTCGGGAGCAGTTCTTC